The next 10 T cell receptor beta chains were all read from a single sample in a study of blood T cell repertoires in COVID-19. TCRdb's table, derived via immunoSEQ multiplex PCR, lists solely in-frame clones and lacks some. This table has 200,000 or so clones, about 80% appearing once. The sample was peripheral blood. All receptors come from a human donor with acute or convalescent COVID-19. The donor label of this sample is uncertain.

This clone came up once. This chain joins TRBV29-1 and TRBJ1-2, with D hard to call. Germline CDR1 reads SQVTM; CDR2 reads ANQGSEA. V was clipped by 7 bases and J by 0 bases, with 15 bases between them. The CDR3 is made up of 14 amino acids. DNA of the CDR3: TGCAGCGCCATAACACCTTTCCCTAACTATGGCTACACCTTC. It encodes CSAITPFPNYGYTF.

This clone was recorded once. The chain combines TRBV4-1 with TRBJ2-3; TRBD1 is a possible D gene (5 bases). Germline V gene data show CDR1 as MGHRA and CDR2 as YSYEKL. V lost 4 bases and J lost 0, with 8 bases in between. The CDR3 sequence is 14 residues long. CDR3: CASSRGLSTDTQYF. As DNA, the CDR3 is TGCGCCAGCAGCCGGGGCTTAAGCACAGATACGCAGTATTTT.

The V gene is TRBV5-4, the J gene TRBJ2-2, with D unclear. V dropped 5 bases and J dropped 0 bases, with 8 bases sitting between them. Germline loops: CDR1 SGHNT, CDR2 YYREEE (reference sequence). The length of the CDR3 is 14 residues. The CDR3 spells CASRETANTGELFF. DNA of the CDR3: TGTGCCAGCAGGGAGACGGCGAACACCGGGGAGCTGTTTTTT.

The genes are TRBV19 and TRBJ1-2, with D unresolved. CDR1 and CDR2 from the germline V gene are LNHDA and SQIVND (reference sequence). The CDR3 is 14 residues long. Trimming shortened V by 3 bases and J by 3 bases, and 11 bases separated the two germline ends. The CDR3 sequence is CASSMSGEYYGYTF. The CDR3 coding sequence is TGTGCCAGTAGTATGAGCGGGGAGTACTATGGCTACACCTTC.

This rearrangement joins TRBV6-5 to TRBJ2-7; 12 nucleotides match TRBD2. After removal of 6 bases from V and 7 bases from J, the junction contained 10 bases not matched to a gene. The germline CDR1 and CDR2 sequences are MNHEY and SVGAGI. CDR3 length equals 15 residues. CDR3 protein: CASRGLAGPAGEQYF. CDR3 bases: TGTGCCAGCAGGGGACTAGCGGGCCCTGCGGGAGAGCAGTACTTC.

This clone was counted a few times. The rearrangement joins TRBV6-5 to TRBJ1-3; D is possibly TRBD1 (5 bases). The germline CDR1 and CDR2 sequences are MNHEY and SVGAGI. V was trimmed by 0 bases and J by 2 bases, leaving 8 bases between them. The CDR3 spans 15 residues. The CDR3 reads CASSYSGGAGNTIYF. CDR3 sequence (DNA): TGTGCCAGCAGTTACTCGGGGGGGGCTGGAAACACCATATATTTT.

The CDR3 DNA sequence: TGTGCCAGCTCACCGGGACTAGCGGGAGACGAGCAGTACTTC. It codes for CASSPGLAGDEQYF. V and J are TRBV18 and TRBJ2-7; 14 bases match TRBD2. The CDR3 runs 14 residues. With V trimmed by 3 bases and J by 5 bases, 0 bases remained unmatched. Looked up from germline, CDR1 is KGHSH and CDR2 is LQKENI.

The CDR3 spells CASKSKWGELFF. DNA of the CDR3: TGTGCCAGCAAAAGCAAGTGGGGGGAGCTGTTTTTT. The chain has TRBV2 and TRBJ2-2; D remains ambiguous. V was shortened by 7 bases and J by 8 bases, with 11 bases between the two germline ends. The length of the CDR3 is 12 residues. In germline, CDR1 is SNHLY, CDR2 FYNNEI.

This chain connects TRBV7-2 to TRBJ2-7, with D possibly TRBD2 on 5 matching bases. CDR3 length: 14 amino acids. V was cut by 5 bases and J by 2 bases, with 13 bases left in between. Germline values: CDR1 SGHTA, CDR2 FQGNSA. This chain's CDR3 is CASSPGLRTYEQYF. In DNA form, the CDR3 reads TGTGCCAGCAGCCCTGGACTTCGAACCTACGAGCAGTACTTC.

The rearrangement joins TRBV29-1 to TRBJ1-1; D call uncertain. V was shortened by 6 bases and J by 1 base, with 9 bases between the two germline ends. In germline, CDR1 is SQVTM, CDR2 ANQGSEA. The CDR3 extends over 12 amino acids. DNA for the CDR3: TGCAGCGTGGCCGGAGGGAACACTGAAGCTTTCTTT. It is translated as CSVAGGNTEAFF.